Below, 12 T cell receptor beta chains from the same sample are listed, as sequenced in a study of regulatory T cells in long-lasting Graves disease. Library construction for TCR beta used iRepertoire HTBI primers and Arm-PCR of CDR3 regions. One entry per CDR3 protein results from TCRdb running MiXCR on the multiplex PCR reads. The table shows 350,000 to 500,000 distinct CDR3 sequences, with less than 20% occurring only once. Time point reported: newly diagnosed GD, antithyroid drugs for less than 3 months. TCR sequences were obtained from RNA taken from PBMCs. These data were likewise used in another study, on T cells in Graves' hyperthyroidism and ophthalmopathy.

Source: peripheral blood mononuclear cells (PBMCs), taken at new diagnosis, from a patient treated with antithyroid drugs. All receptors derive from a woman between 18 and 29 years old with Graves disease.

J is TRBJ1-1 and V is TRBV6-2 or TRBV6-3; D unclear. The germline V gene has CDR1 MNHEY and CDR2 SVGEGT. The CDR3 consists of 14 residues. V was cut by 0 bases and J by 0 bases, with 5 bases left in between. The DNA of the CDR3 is TGTGCCAGCAGTTACTCACTGCTGAACACTGAAGCTTTCTTT. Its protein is CASSYSLLNTEAFF.

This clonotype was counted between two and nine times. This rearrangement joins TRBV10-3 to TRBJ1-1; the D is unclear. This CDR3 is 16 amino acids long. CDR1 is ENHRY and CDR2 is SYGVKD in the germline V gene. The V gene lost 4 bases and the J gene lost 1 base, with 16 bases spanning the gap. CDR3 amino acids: CAISGVPGGPNTEAFF. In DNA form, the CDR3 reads TGTGCCATCAGTGGGGTACCGGGTGGGCCGAACACTGAAGCTTTCTTT.

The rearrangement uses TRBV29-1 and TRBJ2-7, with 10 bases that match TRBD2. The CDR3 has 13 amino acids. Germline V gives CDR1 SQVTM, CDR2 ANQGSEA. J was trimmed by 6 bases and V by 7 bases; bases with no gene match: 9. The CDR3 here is CSARLAGVLEQYF. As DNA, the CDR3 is TGCAGCGCCCGGCTAGCGGGAGTACTCGAGCAGTACTTC.

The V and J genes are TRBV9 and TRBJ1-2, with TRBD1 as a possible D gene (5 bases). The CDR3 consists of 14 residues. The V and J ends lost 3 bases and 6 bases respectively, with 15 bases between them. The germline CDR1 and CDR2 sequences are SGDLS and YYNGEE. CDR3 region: CASSESPGTNGYTF. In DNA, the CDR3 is TGTGCCAGCAGCGAAAGCCCAGGGACGAATGGCTACACCTTC.

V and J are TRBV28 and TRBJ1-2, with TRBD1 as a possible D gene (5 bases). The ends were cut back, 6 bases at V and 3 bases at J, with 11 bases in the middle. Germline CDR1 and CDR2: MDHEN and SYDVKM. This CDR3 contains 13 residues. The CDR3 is CASRVTVDYGYTF. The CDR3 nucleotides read TGTGCCAGCAGGGTGACAGTGGACTATGGCTACACCTTC.

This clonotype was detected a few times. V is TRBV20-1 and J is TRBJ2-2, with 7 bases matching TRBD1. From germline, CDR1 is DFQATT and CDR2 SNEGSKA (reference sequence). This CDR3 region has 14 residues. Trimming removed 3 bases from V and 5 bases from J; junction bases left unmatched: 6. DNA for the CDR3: TGCAGTGCTAGTCCAGGGGGTTGGACCGGGGAGCTGTTTTTT. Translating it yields CSASPGGWTGELFF.

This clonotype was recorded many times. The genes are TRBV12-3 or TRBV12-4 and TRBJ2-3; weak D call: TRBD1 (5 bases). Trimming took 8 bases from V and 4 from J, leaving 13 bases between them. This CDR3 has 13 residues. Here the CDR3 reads CASELGAADTQYF. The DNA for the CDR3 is TGTGCCAGCGAGTTAGGGGCGGCAGATACGCAGTATTTT.

The CDR3 bases are TGTGCCAGCTCACCCGACCCAGGGGGCAAGACTGAAGCTTTCTTT. Protein: CASSPDPGGKTEAFF. This chain joins TRBV18 and TRBJ1-1; 8 nucleotides align to TRBD1. J was trimmed by 5 bases and V by 3 bases; bases with no gene match: 8. This CDR3 region has 15 residues. Germline V CDR1 and CDR2: KGHSH, LQKENI. The entire variable domain, with the rest obtained from reference TRBV18 and TRBJ1-1, is as follows: NAGVMQNPRHLVRRRGQEARLRCSPMKGHSHVYWYRQLPEEGLKFMVYLQKENIIDESGMPKERFSAEFPKEGPSILRIQQVVRGDSAAYFCASSPDPGGKTEAFFGQGTRLTVV.

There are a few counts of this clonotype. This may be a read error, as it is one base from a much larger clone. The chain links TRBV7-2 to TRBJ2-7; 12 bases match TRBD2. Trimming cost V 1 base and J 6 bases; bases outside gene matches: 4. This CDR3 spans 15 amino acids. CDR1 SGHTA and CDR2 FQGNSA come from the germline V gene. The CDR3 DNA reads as TGTGCCAGCAGCTTAGGGGCTAGCGGGAGGGGCGAGCAGTACTTC. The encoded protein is CASSLGASGRGEQYF.

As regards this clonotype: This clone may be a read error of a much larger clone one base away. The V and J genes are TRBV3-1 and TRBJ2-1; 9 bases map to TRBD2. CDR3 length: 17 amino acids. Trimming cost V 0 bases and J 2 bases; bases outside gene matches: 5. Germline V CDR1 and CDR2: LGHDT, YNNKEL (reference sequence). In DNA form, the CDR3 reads TGTGCCAGCAGCCAAGATACTGCGGGAGGGCCCTACAATGAGCAGTTCTTC. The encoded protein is CASSQDTAGGPYNEQFF.

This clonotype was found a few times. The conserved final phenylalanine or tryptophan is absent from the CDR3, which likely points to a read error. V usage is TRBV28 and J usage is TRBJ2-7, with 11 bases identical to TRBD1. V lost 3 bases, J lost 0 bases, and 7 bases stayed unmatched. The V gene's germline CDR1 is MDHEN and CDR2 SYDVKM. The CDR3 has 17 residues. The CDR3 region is CASSFFFGTGGSYEQYL. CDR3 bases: TGTGCCAGCAGTTTTTTCTTTGGGACAGGGGGCTCCTACGAGCAGTACCTC.

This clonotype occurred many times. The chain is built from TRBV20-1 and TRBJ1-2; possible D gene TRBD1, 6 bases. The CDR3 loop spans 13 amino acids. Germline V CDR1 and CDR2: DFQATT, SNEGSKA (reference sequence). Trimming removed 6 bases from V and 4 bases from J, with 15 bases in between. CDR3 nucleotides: TGCAGTGCCCGCCCCAGGGGCGTCTATGGCTACACCTTC. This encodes CSARPRGVYGYTF.